The 18 T cell receptor beta chains given below trace back to one sample, sequenced in a study of cytomegalovirus exposure and HLA in healthy donors. A multiplex PCR was run with 60 Vbeta primers and 13 Jbeta primers. Repertoires were generated with immunoSEQ multiplex PCR, while TCRdb's copy carries only in-frame clones and drops some. This sample's table reports some 120,000 clones. Input material: PBMCs. Receptors originate from a man aged 25 to 40 in good health and CMV-seronegative.

The chain combines TRBV7-2 with TRBJ1-6; TRBD1 might be the D (5 bases). CDR3 size: 16 residues. Trimming removed 1 base at V and 3 bases at J, with 10 bases between. In germline, CDR1 is SGHTA, CDR2 FQGNSA. CDR3 residues: CASSLGWTNYNSPLHF. The CDR3 DNA reads TGTGCCAGCAGCTTAGGTTGGACAAACTATAATTCACCCCTCCACTTT.

Comment on this clone: Other DNA sequences in this sample translate to the same CDR3. This chain joins TRBV27 and TRBJ2-7; D not certain. The V gene's germline CDR1 is MNHEY and CDR2 SMNVEV (reference sequence). V was shortened by 4 bases and J by 1 base, with 2 bases between the two germline ends. CDR3 length: 11 residues. The CDR3 here is CASSSSYEQYF. CDR3 in DNA: TGTGCCAGCAGTTCATCCTACGAGCAGTACTTC.

The chain employs TRBV2 and TRBJ2-5; tentatively, D is TRBD2 (5 bases). The CDR3 spans 15 residues. CDR1 and CDR2 from the germline V gene are SNHLY and FYNNEI. The V end was cut by 6 bases, the J end by 5 bases, with 19 bases between. The CDR3 nucleotides are TGTGCCAGCAGCCCCCAACCGGGAAGTAGTGAGACCCAGTACTTC. It encodes CASSPQPGSSETQYF.

The rearrangement links TRBV9 to TRBJ1-1; D might be TRBD1 (6 bases). V shed 4 bases and J shed 3 bases, with 13 bases lying between them. CDR3 length equals 14 residues. The germline V gene encodes CDR1 SGDLS and CDR2 YYNGEE. The CDR3, as DNA: TGTGCCAGCAGCATTCGGACAGAACACACTGAAGCTTTCTTT. Translation gives CASSIRTEHTEAFF.

The chain joins TRBV5-6 to TRBJ1-1; D is perhaps TRBD1 (6 bases). The CDR3 is 15 residues long. The germline gives CDR1 SGHDT, CDR2 YYEEEE. V lost 0 bases to trimming and J lost 0 bases, with 9 bases between them. This CDR3 is CASSLAQGLNTEAFF. CDR3 DNA: TGTGCCAGCAGCTTGGCGCAGGGGTTGAACACTGAAGCTTTCTTT.

The chain combines TRBV6-1 with TRBJ1-2, with 10 bases identical to TRBD1. The germline V gene encodes CDR1 MNHNS and CDR2 SASEGT. Germline trimming cut 6 bases from V and 2 bases from J; bases unmatched to any gene: 6. This CDR3 comprises 15 residues. The CDR3 here is CASRRTGGENYGYTF. The CDR3 nucleotides read TGTGCCAGCAGGAGGACAGGGGGGGAGAACTATGGCTACACCTTC.

This sequence joins TRBV5-1 and TRBJ2-7; TRBD2 matches at 16 bases. V lost 3 bases and J lost 4; bases outside the gene matches: 7. The CDR3 spans 17 residues. Germline assignment: CDR1 SGHRS and CDR2 YFSETQ. The CDR3 region has the DNA TGCGCCAGCAGCTCACCGGGACTAGCGGGAGGGAGGTACGAGCAGTACTTC. This encodes CASSSPGLAGGRYEQYF.

J is TRBJ2-1 and V is TRBV11-3, with D maybe TRBD2 (6 bases). The ends were cut back, 2 bases at V and 9 bases at J, with 11 bases in the middle. In germline, CDR1 is SGHNT, CDR2 YENEEA. CDR3 length: 13 residues. CDR3 amino acids: CASSLQEGGEQFF. The CDR3 DNA reads TGTGCCAGCAGCTTACAGGAGGGAGGTGAGCAGTTCTTC.

The chain uses TRBV18 and TRBJ1-1; 11 bases line up with TRBD1. Germline V gene sequence: CDR1 KGHSH, CDR2 LQKENI. The CDR3 runs 14 residues. With 5 bases clipped from V and 3 bases from J, the junction kept 2 bases outside the gene matches. CDR3 loop: CASSSGQGDTEAFF. The CDR3 nucleotides are TGTGCCAGCTCATCGGGACAGGGGGACACTGAAGCTTTCTTT.

The chain carries TRBV6-5 and TRBJ2-1, with TRBD2 matching over 12 bases. The trim removed 4 bases at V and 15 bases at J, leaving 13 bases unmatched. CDR1 and CDR2 (germline): MNHEY, SVGAGI. This CDR3 has 15 residues. The CDR3 coding sequence is TGTGCCAGCAGTTCTACCGGACTAGCGGGATATCGGCGGTTCTTC. Its translation is CASSSTGLAGYRRFF.

This sequence joins TRBV11-2 and TRBJ1-3; TRBD1 agrees at 8 bases. Germline CDR1 is SGHAT and CDR2 is FQNNGV. This CDR3 has 14 amino acids. Trimming took 5 bases from V and 3 from J; bases not matched to a gene: 3. DNA of the CDR3: TGTGCCAGCAGCCGGACAGGGTTTGGAAACACCATATATTTT. This codes for CASSRTGFGNTIYF.

V and J are TRBV28 and TRBJ2-5; tentative D call: TRBD2 (5 bases). This CDR3 is built from 17 residues. The V end lost 6 bases, the J end lost 7 bases, and 27 bases lay between the germline ends. The V gene's germline CDR1 is MDHEN and CDR2 SYDVKM. CDR3 amino acids: CASSPREGQLELRTQYF. CDR3 nucleotides: TGTGCCAGCAGCCCCCGGGAAGGGCAACTAGAGTTGCGGACCCAGTACTTC.

Notes on this clone: Other DNA sequences from this sample encode an identical CDR3 as well. The chain combines TRBV7-2 with TRBJ1-5; TRBD1 matches 8 bases. CDR1 and CDR2 (germline): SGHTA, FQGNSA. V lost 4 bases and J lost 7; bases outside the gene matches: 9. This CDR3 is built from 15 residues. Written as DNA, the CDR3 is TGTGCCAGCAGCTCCGACAGGGGAGGGGAGCAGCCCCAGCATTTT. Translation: CASSSDRGGEQPQHF. Looking up the rest from reference TRBV7-2 and TRBJ1-5 gives the full variable domain: GAGVSQSPSNKVTEKGKDVELRCDPISGHTALYWYRQSLGQGLEFLIYFQGNSAPDKSGLPSDRFSAERTGGSVSTLTIQRTQQEDSAVYLCASSSDRGGEQPQHFGDGTRLSIL.

V gene TRBV2 combines with J gene TRBJ1-1; D unresolved. Germline lookup yields CDR1 SNHLY and CDR2 FYNNEI. CDR3 length: 17 residues. V was pared by 11 bases and J by 4 bases, with 29 bases between. The CDR3 sequence is CAVRRGRAYISSTEAFF. CDR3 DNA: TGTGCCGTTAGACGTGGGAGGGCCTACATTTCGAGCACTGAAGCTTTCTTT.

This sequence joins TRBV28 and TRBJ1-2; TRBD1 is a possible D gene (5 bases). This CDR3 comprises 15 residues. Germline lookup yields CDR1 MDHEN and CDR2 SYDVKM. V was trimmed by 6 bases and J by 7 bases, leaving 21 bases between them. The CDR3 loop reads CASSLWGGEASGYTF. Written as DNA, the CDR3 is TGTGCCAGCAGCCTATGGGGGGGTGAGGCTAGTGGCTACACCTTC.

This chain links TRBV6-1 with TRBJ1-4, with D perhaps matching TRBD1 (5 bases). The length of the CDR3 is 14 residues. The ends were cut back, 6 bases at V and 5 bases at J, with 13 bases in the middle. CDR1 MNHNS and CDR2 SASEGT come from the germline V gene. The CDR3 protein is CASRGRGLNEKLFF. For the CDR3, the DNA is TGTGCCAGCAGGGGGCGGGGCCTAAATGAAAAACTGTTTTTT.

The rearrangement uses TRBV5-4 and TRBJ2-5, with 9 nucleotides matching TRBD2. The CDR3 runs 16 residues. Per germline, CDR1 SGHNT and CDR2 YYREEE (reference sequence). V lost 2 bases and J lost 4; bases outside the gene matches: 9. CDR3 amino acids: CASSLGLAGDVETQYF. CDR3 DNA: TGTGCCAGCAGCTTAGGGTTAGCGGGAGATGTAGAGACCCAGTACTTC.

The V call is TRBV28, the J call TRBJ1-5; D gene uncertain. V was trimmed by 7 bases and J by 3 bases, leaving 7 bases between them. This CDR3 contains 12 residues. Germline values: CDR1 MDHEN, CDR2 SYDVKM. This CDR3 is CASTSPNQPQHF. For the CDR3, the DNA is TGTGCCAGCACCTCCCCCAATCAGCCCCAGCATTTT. The full variable domain, rest sourced from reference TRBV28 and TRBJ1-5, is DVKVTQSSRYLVKRTGEKVFLECVQDMDHENMFWYRQDPGLGLRLIYFSYDVKMKEKGDIPEGYSVSREKKERFSLILESASTNQTSMYLCASTSPNQPQHFGDGTRLSIL.